This T cell receptor (beta chain) was sequenced for a study of blood T cells in healthy people across ages. The CDR3 sequence is 13 residues long. Deletions cut 4 bases from V and 6 bases from J, with 13 bases between. Notes on the study in general: Expanded clonotype shifts may have been confounded, as the donors had an unknown CMV status. Naive CD4+ cell counts and diversity both ran higher in long-lived than in aged donors.

Sample-barcoded 5' priming and a J-beta primer mix drove a second PCR of about 6 to 12 cycles. A single record per CDR3 protein comes from TCRdb applying MiXCR to the 5' RACE reads. Among about 600,000 distinct CDR3 sequences listed, around 50% were seen once. This clonotype was detected many times. No antigen is known for it. The sequenced material came from blood. This receptor was identified in an elderly man in good health. The J gene is TRBJ2-7, the V gene TRBV12-3 or TRBV12-4; no reliable D call. DNA for the CDR3: TGTGCCAGCAGTTCGCCGGGTTCGGGCGAGCAGTACTTC. This encodes CASSSPGSGEQYF.